These T cell receptor beta chains were read from a single sample in a study of cytomegalovirus exposure and HLA in healthy donors. Sequencing used immunoSEQ multiplex PCR; TCRdb keeps in-frame clones, though not all of them. The sample holds 130,000 or so clones, more than 75% seen once. The sample taken for sequencing was PBMCs. The receptors originated from a female donor in good health and CMV-seronegative. Each CDR3 is given with its conserved first and last residue. The D gene is left open where the match is weak. Part of the rows lack a size; the others show once, few, many or a class for expanded clones.

D gene,clone size,J gene,V gene,CDR3 DNA,CDR3 protein
TRBD2,NA,TRBJ2-5,TRBV27,TGTGCCAGCAGTCCAGGTGTATGGGAGGGCCCTCGGGAGACCCAGTACTTC,CASSPGVWEGPRETQYF
TRBD1,few,TRBJ1-6,TRBV9,TGTGCCAGCAGCGCCGCAGGGGGCAATTCACCCCTCCACTTT,CASSAAGGNSPLHF
NA,NA,TRBJ2-3,TRBV7-6,TGTGCCAGCAGCCTCGAGGCGGGCGAACCGTATACGCAGTATTTT,CASSLEAGEPYTQYF
TRBD2,NA,TRBJ2-3,TRBV10-3,TGTGCCATCAGTGAGTCAGGCCTAGCGGGCGATACGCAGTATTTT,CAISESGLAGDTQYF
NA,NA,TRBJ2-7,TRBV4-1,TGCGCCAGCAGCCAAGATATGGTAGGCGGGGCGCACTTCTACGAGCAGTACTTC,CASSQDMVGGAHFYEQYF
NA,NA,TRBJ2-5,TRBV7-2,TGTGCCAGCAGCTTAGTGGGGGCAGGAGAGACCCAGTACTTC,CASSLVGAGETQYF
NA,NA,TRBJ2-3,TRBV6-1,TGTGCCAGCAATCCGGACGGTGGAGGAACAGATACGCAGTATTTT,CASNPDGGGTDTQYF
TRBD1,NA,TRBJ2-3,TRBV6-5,TGTGCCAGCAAAAGACAGGGGGCGGGCACAGATACGCAGTATTTT,CASKRQGAGTDTQYF
NA,NA,TRBJ2-7,TRBV21-1,TGTGCCAGCAGCCTCGCGTTGTTGGTCCAATATTCCTACGAGCAGTACTTC,CASSLALLVQYSYEQYF
TRBD1,NA,TRBJ2-3,TRBV19,TGTGCCACCAAGACAGGGGGAGCGAATACGCAGTATTTT,CATKTGGANTQYF
NA,NA,TRBJ2-1,TRBV19,TGTGCCAGTAGTCGACTAAGCTCCTACAATGAGCAGTTCTTC,CASSRLSSYNEQFF
NA,NA,TRBJ2-1,TRBV9,TGTGCCAGCAGCGCCATAGACAGCTACAATGAGCAGTTCTTC,CASSAIDSYNEQFF
TRBD1,NA,TRBJ1-1,TRBV5-1,TGCGCCAGCAGCTTGACAGGGGGCTCGAACACTGAAGCTTTCTTT,CASSLTGGSNTEAFF
NA,few,TRBJ2-7,TRBV4-1,TGCGCCAGCAGCCAACTGGACGGGGATTCCTACGAGCAGTACTTC,CASSQLDGDSYEQYF
TRBD2,NA,TRBJ2-1,TRBV2,TGTGCCAGCAGTGAAATGGGGCTAGCGGGAGACAATGAGCAGTTCTTC,CASSEMGLAGDNEQFF
NA,NA,TRBJ1-4,TRBV7-9,TGTGCCAGCAGCTCCTACAGGGATTCGGGCCATGAAAAACTGTTTTTT,CASSSYRDSGHEKLFF
TRBD1,once,TRBJ1-1,TRBV19,TGTGCCAGTAGTACGGGACAGGGATACACAAAGAACACTGAAGCTTTCTTT,CASSTGQGYTKNTEAFF
TRBD1,NA,TRBJ2-7,TRBV2,TGTGCCAGCAGGGGACAGGCCTACGAGCAGTACTTC,CASRGQAYEQYF
TRBD1,few,TRBJ1-4,TRBV4-3,TGCGCCAGCAGCCAAGATTTTCGTATGGGGACAGGGGCTTCTAATGAAAAACTGTTTTTT,CASSQDFRMGTGASNEKLFF
TRBD1,once,TRBJ2-3,TRBV5-6,TGTGCCAGCAGCTTGTGGGGGACAGCCGCCTACACAGATACGCAGTATTTT,CASSLWGTAAYTDTQYF
TRBD1,once,TRBJ1-2,TRBV30,TGTGCCTGGAGCTTCTCCGGGACAGTCCTATATGACTACACCTTC,CAWSFSGTVLYDYTF
NA,NA,TRBJ1-2,TRBV27,TGTGCCAGCAGTTTATACAGCCCAGGCGCTGGCTACACCTTC,CASSLYSPGAGYTF
TRBD1,NA,TRBJ2-7,TRBV7-9,TGTGCCAGCAGACATCGGACAGGGGAACGAGACCACGAGCAGTACTTC,CASRHRTGERDHEQYF
NA,NA,TRBJ1-1,TRBV7-6,TGTGCCAGCAGCTTAGCGGAGGAGCACACTGAAGCTTTCTTT,CASSLAEEHTEAFF
TRBD1,few,TRBJ2-7,TRBV5-1,TGCGCCAGCACTCGAGGGGACAGTTCCTACGAGCAGTACTTC,CASTRGDSSYEQYF
TRBD1,NA,TRBJ2-2,TRBV11-1,TGTGCCAGCAGCTTAGCAGGGGGCGGTAACACCGGGGAGCTGTTTTTT,CASSLAGGGNTGELFF
TRBD2,NA,TRBJ2-7,TRBV19,TGTGCCAGTAGTTCTACTAGCGGGGCTTTCTACGAGCAGTACTTC,CASSSTSGAFYEQYF
NA,once,TRBJ1-3,TRBV6-6,TGTGCCAGCAGTTACGGCACCTCGGGCACCATATATTTT,CASSYGTSGTIYF
NA,NA,TRBJ1-2,TRBV9,TGTGCCAGCAGCGTAGAAGTTGGCAGCGCACTCTATGGCTACACCTTC,CASSVEVGSALYGYTF
TRBD2,once,TRBJ2-5,TRBV27,TGTGCCAGCAGTACTAGCGGGAGCCAAGAGACCCAGTACTTC,CASSTSGSQETQYF
NA,NA,TRBJ2-7,TRBV7-2,TGTGCCAGCAGCCAAGATCTCGGGACATCCTCCTACGAGCAGTACTTC,CASSQDLGTSSYEQYF
TRBD1,few,TRBJ1-6,TRBV30,TGTGCCTGGAGTCTACAGGGGCCTCGTTCACCCCTCCACTTT,CAWSLQGPRSPLHF
NA,NA,TRBJ1-2,TRBV7-2,TGTGCCAGCAGCCTACCGACAGCCTACTATGGCTACACCTTC,CASSLPTAYYGYTF
TRBD1,NA,TRBJ2-5,TRBV5-4,TGTGCCAGCAGCTTACAGGGGGCGCGGGAGACCCAGTACTTC,CASSLQGARETQYF